The present entry profiles one T cell receptor (beta chain) with its context. The data belong to a study of CD8+ T cells in alopecia areata. Following RNA extraction, reverse transcription yielded cDNA that acted as the sequencing template. Repertoires were generated with immunoSEQ multiplex PCR, while TCRdb's copy carries only in-frame clones and drops some. This sample yields about 150,000 clones, of which approximately 60% are seen a single time; 35% to 45% belongs to the top ten. In germline, CDR1 is MNHEY, CDR2 SMNVEV (reference sequence). This CDR3 region has 16 residues. Trimming took 7 bases from V and 1 from J, leaving 18 bases between them.

The sequence was collected from a human donor in good health. Source material: CD8+ T cells sorted from blood. The J gene is TRBJ2-3, the V gene TRBV27; D gene ambiguous. The CDR3 bases are TGTGCCAGCAAGGACCGGCCGGCCGGGCGCACAGATACGCAGTATTTT. Translated, it gives CASKDRPAGRTDTQYF.